This T cell receptor (beta chain) was observed in a study of neurological immune-mediated disorders. This clonotype was recorded many times. This CDR3 is 16 amino acids long. Between the trimmed V and J ends, which lost 5 bases and 0 bases, there was a span of 15 bases. CDR1 is SGHDT, CDR2 YYEEEE, per germline. 5'RACE employing 10-nucleotide random UMIs yielded the cDNA. Via MiXCR, TCRdb re-called the 5' RACE reads, giving one row per CDR3 protein. The table has 36,000 or so distinct CDR3 sequences, around a tenth seen once. This clonotype was obtained from a woman aged 25 to 45 with HTLV-1-associated myelopathy (HAM/TSP). Sample: PBMCs. The J gene is TRBJ2-4, the V gene TRBV5-6, with D possibly being TRBD2 (5 bases). The CDR3 coding sequence is TGTGCCAGCAGTGGAGAGGGAGAGGGAGCCAAAAACATTCAGTACTTC. It codes for CASSGEGEGAKNIQYF.